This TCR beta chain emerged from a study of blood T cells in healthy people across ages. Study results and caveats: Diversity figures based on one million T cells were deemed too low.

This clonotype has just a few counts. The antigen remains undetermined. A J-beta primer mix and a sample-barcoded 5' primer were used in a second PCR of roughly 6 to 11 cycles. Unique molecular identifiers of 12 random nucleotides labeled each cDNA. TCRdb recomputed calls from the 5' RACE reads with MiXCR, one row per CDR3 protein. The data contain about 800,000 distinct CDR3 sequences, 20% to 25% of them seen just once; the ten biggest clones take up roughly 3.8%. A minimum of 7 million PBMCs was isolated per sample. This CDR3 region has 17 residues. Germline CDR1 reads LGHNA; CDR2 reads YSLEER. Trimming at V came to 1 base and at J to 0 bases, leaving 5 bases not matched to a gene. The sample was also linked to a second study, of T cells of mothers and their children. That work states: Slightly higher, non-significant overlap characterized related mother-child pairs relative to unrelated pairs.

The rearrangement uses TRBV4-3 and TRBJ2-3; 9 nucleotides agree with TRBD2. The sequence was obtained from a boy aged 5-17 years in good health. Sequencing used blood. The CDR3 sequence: CASSQGSSGESTDTQYF. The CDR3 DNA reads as TGCGCCAGCAGCCAAGGGTCTAGCGGGGAAAGCACAGATACGCAGTATTTT.